Below, 5 T cell receptor beta chains from the same sample are listed, as sequenced in a study of shared clonotypes between healthy human individuals. This table comes from immunoSEQ multiplex PCR, and its TCRdb copy is limited to in-frame clones, with some not included. Here the sample spans about 1.5 million clones, approximately 98% being singletons. Material for sequencing was naive CD4+ T cells sorted from blood. Regarding subset: CD45RA+ positively selected. The receptors stem from a man younger than 45 in good health.

This rearrangement joins TRBV6-5 to TRBJ2-5; D is unclear. The ends were cut back, 5 bases at V and 4 bases at J, with 8 bases in the middle. The CDR3 spans 12 residues. CDR1 and CDR2 from the germline V gene are MNHEY and SVGAGI. This chain's CDR3 is CASSLLGETQYF. The DNA for the CDR3 is TGTGCCAGCAGTCTCTTAGGAGAGACCCAGTACTTC.

The chain employs TRBV30 and TRBJ2-1; 13 nucleotides agree with TRBD2. This CDR3 contains 15 residues. Looked up from germline, CDR1 is GTSNPN and CDR2 is SVGIG (reference sequence). Trimming removed 0 bases from V and 9 bases from J; junction bases left unmatched: 5. CDR3: CAWSVGLAGAGEQFF. The CDR3 DNA reads as TGTGCCTGGAGTGTAGGACTAGCGGGAGCTGGTGAGCAGTTCTTC. Based on the CDR3 plus reference TRBV30 and TRBJ2-1, the full variable domain is SQTIHQWPATLVQPVGSPLSLECTVEGTSNPNLYWYRQAAGRGLQLLFYSVGIGQISSEVPQNLSASRPQDRQFILSSKKLLLSDSGFYLCAWSVGLAGAGEQFFGPGTRLTVL.

The genes are TRBV14 and TRBJ2-3, with D possibly matching TRBD1 (5 bases). CDR3 length equals 16 residues. Trimming stripped 4 bases from V and 0 bases from J, with 14 bases between. Germline assignment: CDR1 SGHDN and CDR2 FVKESK. The DNA of the CDR3 is TGTGCCAGCAGCCTTAGGGGCCTCCTCAGCACAGATACGCAGTATTTT. This translates into CASSLRGLLSTDTQYF.

The rearrangement uses TRBV5-4 and TRBJ2-5; 9 nucleotides agree with TRBD1. V dropped 4 bases and J dropped 2; count of bases not matched to a gene: 6. From germline, CDR1 is SGHNT and CDR2 YYREEE (reference sequence). The CDR3 has 15 residues. Here the CDR3 DNA reads TGTGCCAGCAGCCAGTGGACAGGGGAACAAGAGACCCAGTACTTC. Protein product: CASSQWTGEQETQYF.

The rearrangement joins TRBV7-9 to TRBJ2-2; D may be TRBD1 (6 bases). Germline loops: CDR1 SEHNR, CDR2 FQNEAQ (reference sequence). V lost 10 bases and J 7 bases, leaving 10 bases between the germline ends. The CDR3 has 11 amino acids. CDR3 DNA: TGTGCCACCCCAGGGGTCGGGGAGCTGTTTTTT. Residues: CATPGVGELFF.